This T cell receptor (beta chain) was retrieved from a study of T cell repertoires in cytomegalovirus infection. Study context: From public TCR beta signatures came an indication of both CMV infection and matching HLA type.

A single record per CDR3 protein comes from TCRdb applying MiXCR to the reads. The repertoire holds about 920,000 distinct CDR3 sequences, 30% to 40% seen once, with over 13% in the top ten. The study, taken as a whole, reports: HLA-C-restricted CMV-specific TCR beta clonotypes prevailed in the ex vivo response. Cumulative public TCR beta family frequency identified CMV carriers with the relevant HLA.

This CDR3 is built from 16 residues. Germline V CDR1 and CDR2: SGHRS, YFSETQ. Concerning this clonotype: The antigen remains undetermined. A junction end diverges from the germline sequence, so it may reflect a read error.

This chain connects TRBV5-1 to TRBJ2-1, with 8 bases fitting TRBD1. Sequences were derived from cultured CD8+ T cells from PBMCs, sampled from culture after CMV antigen stimulation. The clonotype was recovered from a human donor in good health (CMV status not recorded). Some clones in this sample may be carry-over from other donors' samples. CDR3 DNA: TGCGCCAGCAGCAACCCATTGGGACAGGCCTACGATGAGCAGTTCTTC. Its translation is CASSNPLGQAYDEQFF.